The sequence of this T cell receptor (beta chain) was determined in a study of beta chain features in type 1 diabetes. Study findings and constraints: Naive, central memory and regulatory TCRB repertoires appeared more similar among patients than healthy donors. For cells with high TCR expression, cDNA sequencing could yield over-representation.

The V gene lost 5 bases and the J gene lost 7 bases, with 12 bases spanning the gap. The CDR3 runs 13 residues. Germline V gives CDR1 SEHNR, CDR2 FQNEAQ (reference sequence). All of the sorted populations showed purity greater than 98%. This clone was detected many times. Antigen: not known. Every isolated RNA sample was fully reverse transcribed, so sequencing captured expressed TCRB transcripts. The assay was immunoSEQ multiplex PCR, and TCRdb's table has in-frame clones only and misses some. The sample lists about 270,000 clones, roughly 15% occurring once. This receptor was obtained from a woman aged 40-49 years in good health. V and J are TRBV7-9 and TRBJ2-1; possibly TRBD2 for D (6 bases). The source material was naive CD4+ T cells from blood. This chain's CDR3 is CASSPRTTNEQFF. In DNA, the CDR3 is TGTGCCAGCAGCCCCCGGACTACAAATGAGCAGTTCTTC.